Listed here is a single TCR beta chain. Its antigen is not identified. These data are taken from a study of blood T cells in healthy people across ages. This CDR3 contains 17 residues. Unmatched junction bases numbered 12, after V lost 3 bases and J lost 3 bases. Germline loops: CDR1 MNHEY, CDR2 SVGAGI. Together with a sample-barcoded 5' primer, a J-beta primer mix was included in a second PCR lasting about 7 to 11 cycles. TCRdb itself ran the 5' RACE reads through MiXCR, one entry per CDR3 protein. The sample includes about 1.8 million distinct CDR3 sequences, 49% of them seen just once. The authors drew about 9.5 milliliters of peripheral blood from each donor. Findings and caveats of the study: Samples with more naive T cells showed higher observed beta diversity.

The TCR originated in a woman aged 40 to 50 in good health. The specimen was blood. The V call is TRBV6-5, the J call TRBJ1-1; 8 bases agree with TRBD1. The CDR3, as DNA: TGTGCCAGCAGTTATCAAGCAGGGGGCGCGATCGACACTGAAGCTTTCTTT. Translating it yields CASSYQAGGAIDTEAFF.